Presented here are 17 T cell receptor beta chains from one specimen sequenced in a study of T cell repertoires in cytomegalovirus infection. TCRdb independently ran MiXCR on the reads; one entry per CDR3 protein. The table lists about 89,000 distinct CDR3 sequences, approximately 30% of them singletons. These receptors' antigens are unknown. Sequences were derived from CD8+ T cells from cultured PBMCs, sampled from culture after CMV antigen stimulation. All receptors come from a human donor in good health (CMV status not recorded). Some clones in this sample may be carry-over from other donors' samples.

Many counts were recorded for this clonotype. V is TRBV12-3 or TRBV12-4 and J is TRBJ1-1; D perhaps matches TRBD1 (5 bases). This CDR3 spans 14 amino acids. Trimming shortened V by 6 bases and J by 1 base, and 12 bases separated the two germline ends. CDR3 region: CASRSPQGNTEAFF. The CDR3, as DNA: TGTGCCAGCAGATCTCCCCAGGGGAACACTGAAGCTTTCTTT.

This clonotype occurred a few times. The CDR3, as DNA: TGTGCCACCAGTGACCAGACAGAGGGCTACACCTTC. Translating it yields CATSDQTEGYTF. The chain combines TRBV24-1 with TRBJ1-2; D perhaps matches TRBD1 (5 bases). Germline-derived CDR1 and CDR2 are KGHDR and SFDVKD. The CDR3 is made up of 12 amino acids. With 4 bases removed from V and 8 bases from J, the gap between germline ends came to 10 bases.

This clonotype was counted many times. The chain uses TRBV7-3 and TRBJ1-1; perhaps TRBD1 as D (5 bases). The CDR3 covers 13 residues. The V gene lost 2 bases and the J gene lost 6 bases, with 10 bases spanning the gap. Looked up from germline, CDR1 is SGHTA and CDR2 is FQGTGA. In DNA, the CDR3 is TGTGCCAGCAGCTTACTAACGGGGGCTGAAGCTTTCTTT. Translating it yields CASSLLTGAEAFF.

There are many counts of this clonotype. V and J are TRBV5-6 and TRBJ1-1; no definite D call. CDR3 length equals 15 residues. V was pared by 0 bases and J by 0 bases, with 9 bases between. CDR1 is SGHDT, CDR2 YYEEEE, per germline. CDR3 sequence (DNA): TGTGCCAGCAGCTTGGCGGGAATAATGAACACTGAAGCTTTCTTT. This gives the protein CASSLAGIMNTEAFF.

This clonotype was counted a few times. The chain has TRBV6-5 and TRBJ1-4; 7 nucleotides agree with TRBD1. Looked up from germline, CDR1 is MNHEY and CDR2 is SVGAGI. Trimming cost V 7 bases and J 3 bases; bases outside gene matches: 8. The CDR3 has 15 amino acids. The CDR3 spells CASTPRGTANEKLFF. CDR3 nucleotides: TGTGCCAGCACCCCTAGGGGGACAGCTAATGAAAAACTGTTTTTT.

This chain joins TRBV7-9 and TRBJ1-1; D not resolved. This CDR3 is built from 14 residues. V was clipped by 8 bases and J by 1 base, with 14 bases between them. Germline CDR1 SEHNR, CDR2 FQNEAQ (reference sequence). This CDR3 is CASGDHTANTEAFF. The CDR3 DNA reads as TGTGCCAGCGGCGATCATACAGCGAACACTGAAGCTTTCTTT.

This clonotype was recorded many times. The CDR3 spells CASSPLEGTYGYTF. In DNA form, the CDR3 reads TGTGCCAGCAGTCCCCTTGAGGGGACATATGGCTACACCTTC. The chain uses TRBV6-1 and TRBJ1-2, with a possible D match to TRBD1 (6 bases). CDR1 and CDR2 from the germline V gene are MNHNS and SASEGT. This CDR3 has 14 amino acids. Trimming stripped 5 bases from V and 5 bases from J, with 15 bases between.

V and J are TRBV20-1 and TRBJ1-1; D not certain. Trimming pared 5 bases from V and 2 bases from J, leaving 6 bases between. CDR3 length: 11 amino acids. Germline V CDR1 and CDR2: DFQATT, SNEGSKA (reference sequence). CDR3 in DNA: TGCAGTGCTTGGGAAAACACTGAAGCTTTCTTT. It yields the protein CSAWENTEAFF.

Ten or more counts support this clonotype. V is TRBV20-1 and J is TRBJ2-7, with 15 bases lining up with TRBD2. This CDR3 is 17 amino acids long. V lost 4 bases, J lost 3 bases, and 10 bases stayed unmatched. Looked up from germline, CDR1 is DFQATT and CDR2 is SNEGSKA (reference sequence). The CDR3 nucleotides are TGCAGTGCTAAGGGCGGGACTAGCGGGGGGTATATCTACGAGCAGTACTTC. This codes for CSAKGGTSGGYIYEQYF.

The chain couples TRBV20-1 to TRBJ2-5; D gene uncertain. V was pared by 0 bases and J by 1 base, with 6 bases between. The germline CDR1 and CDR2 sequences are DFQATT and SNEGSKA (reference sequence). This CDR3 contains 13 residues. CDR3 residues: CSARDVPQETQYF. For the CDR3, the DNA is TGCAGTGCTAGAGATGTTCCCCAAGAGACCCAGTACTTC.

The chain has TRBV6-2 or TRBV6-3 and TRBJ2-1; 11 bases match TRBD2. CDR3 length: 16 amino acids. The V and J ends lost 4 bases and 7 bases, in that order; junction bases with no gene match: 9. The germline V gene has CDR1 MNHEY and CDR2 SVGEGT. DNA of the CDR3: TGTGCCAGCAGTTGGGACCCTAGCGGGGGGCTGAATGAGCAGTTCTTC. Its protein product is CASSWDPSGGLNEQFF.

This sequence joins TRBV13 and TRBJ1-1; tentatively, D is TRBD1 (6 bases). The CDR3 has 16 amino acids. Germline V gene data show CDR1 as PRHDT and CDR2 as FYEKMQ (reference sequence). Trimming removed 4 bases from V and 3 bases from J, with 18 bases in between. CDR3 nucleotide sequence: TGTGCCAGCAGCTCCCCAGGCAGGGGCTGGGACACTGAAGCTTTCTTT. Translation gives CASSSPGRGWDTEAFF.

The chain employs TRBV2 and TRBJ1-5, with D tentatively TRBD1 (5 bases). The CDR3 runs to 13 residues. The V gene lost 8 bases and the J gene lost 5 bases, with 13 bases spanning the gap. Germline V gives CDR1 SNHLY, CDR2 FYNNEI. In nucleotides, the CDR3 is TGTGCCAGCGCAGGGTGGGGAGATCAGCCCCAGCATTTT. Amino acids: CASAGWGDQPQHF.

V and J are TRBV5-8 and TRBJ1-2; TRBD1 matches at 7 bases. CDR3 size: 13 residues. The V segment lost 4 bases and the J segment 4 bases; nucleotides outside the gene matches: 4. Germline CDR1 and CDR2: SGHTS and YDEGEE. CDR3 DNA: TGTGCCAGCAGCCGACAGGGATTCTATGGCTACACCTTC. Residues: CASSRQGFYGYTF. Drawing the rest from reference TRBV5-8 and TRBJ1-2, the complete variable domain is EAGVTQSPTHLIKTRGQQATLRCSPISGHTSVYWYQQALGLGLQFLLWYDEGEERNRGNFPPRFSGRQFPNYSSELNVNALELEDSALYLCASSRQGFYGYTFGSGTRLTVV.

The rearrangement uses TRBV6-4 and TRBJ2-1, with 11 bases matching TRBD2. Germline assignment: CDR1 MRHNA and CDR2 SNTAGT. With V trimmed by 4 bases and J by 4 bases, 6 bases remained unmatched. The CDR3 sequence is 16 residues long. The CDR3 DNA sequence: TGTGCCAGCAGTGCGACTAGCGGGGCAATATACAATGAGCAGTTCTTC. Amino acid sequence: CASSATSGAIYNEQFF.

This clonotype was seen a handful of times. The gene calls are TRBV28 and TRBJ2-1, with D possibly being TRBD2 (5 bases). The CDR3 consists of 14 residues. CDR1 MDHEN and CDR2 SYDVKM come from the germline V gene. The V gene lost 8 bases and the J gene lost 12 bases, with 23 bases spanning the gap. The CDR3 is CASQIPDSGEGQFF. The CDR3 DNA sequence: TGTGCCAGCCAAATACCGGACTCAGGAGAGGGGCAGTTCTTC.

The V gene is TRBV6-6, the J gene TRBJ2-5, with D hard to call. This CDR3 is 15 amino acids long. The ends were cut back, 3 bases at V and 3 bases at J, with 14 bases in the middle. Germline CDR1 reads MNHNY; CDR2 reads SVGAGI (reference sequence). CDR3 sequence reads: CASSYPPTAKETQYF. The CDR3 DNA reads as TGTGCCAGCAGTTATCCACCTACCGCGAAAGAGACCCAGTACTTC.